The following is a T cell receptor (beta chain) sequence with its context. Its matching antigen is unknown. TCR beta libraries carry UMIs added by 5'RACE template switching. Each CDR3 protein gets one entry in TCRdb, which reprocessed the 5' RACE reads and gives no DNA. The table for this sample gives about 460,000 distinct CDR3 sequences. CDR1 is SGHRS and CDR2 is YFSETQ in the germline V gene. The CDR3 loop spans 12 amino acids. The data derive from a study of T cells expressing NK-cell markers. Findings and limits, study-wide: Expanded clones of NKG2C+ T cells had an unclear HCMV specificity.

Specimen: blood T cells: a sorted CD56 or NKG2C T cell subset, CD4+ or CD8+ T cells, or bulk PBMC T cells (not recorded which). This receptor was identified in a woman aged 50 to 60 in good health. V is TRBV5-1 and J is TRBJ1-2. CDR3 sequence: CASSSGNYGYTF.